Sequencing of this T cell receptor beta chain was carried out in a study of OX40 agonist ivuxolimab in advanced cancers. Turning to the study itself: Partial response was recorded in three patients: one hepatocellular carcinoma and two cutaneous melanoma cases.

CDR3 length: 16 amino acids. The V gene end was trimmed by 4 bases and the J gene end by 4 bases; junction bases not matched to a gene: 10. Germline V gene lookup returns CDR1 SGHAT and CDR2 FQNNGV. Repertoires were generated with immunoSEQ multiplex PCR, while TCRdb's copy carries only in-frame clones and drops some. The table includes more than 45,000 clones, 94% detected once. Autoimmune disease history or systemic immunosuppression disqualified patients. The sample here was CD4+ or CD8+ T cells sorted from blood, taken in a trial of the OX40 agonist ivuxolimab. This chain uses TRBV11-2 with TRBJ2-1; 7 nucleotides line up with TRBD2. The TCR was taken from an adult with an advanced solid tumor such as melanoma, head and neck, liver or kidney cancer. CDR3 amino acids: CASSSEAGTTYNEQFF. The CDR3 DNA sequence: TGTGCCAGCAGCTCAGAGGCCGGGACTACATACAATGAGCAGTTCTTC.